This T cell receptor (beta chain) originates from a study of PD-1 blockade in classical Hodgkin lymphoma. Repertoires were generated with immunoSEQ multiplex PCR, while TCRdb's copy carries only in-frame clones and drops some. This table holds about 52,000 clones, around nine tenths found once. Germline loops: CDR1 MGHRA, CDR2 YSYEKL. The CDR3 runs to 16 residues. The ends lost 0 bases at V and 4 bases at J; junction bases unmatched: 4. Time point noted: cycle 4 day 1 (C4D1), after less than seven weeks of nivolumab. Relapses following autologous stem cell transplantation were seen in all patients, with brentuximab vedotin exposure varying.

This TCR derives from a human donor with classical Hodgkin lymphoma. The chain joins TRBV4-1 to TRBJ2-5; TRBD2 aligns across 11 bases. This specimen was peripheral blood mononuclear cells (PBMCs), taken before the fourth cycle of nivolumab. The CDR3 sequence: CASSQEPTSGGETQYF. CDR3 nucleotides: TGCGCCAGCAGCCAAGAACCCACTAGCGGGGGAGAGACCCAGTACTTC.